This entry features one T cell receptor beta chain sequence. The V gene end was trimmed by 8 bases and the J gene end by 3 bases; junction bases not matched to a gene: 12. Per the germline V gene, CDR1 is ENHRY and CDR2 is SYGVKD. The CDR3 sequence is 17 residues long. Authors' analysis steps: Reference gene primer amplification yielded estimated nucleated cell counts. The method was immunoSEQ multiplex PCR; TCRdb's version includes in-frame clones alone and lacks a portion of them. That table furnishes V, J and clone size, whereas the DNA furnished D and trimming. The data hold around 94,000 clones, with 87% observed a single time. These data belong to a study of blood T cell repertoires in COVID-19.

The sequenced sample was peripheral blood. This TCR came from a man in his forties or fifties with active COVID-19. The chain combines TRBV10-3 with TRBJ2-2; 10 nucleotides line up with TRBD2. The CDR3 sequence is CAIGGSSGGLDTGELFF. The CDR3 nucleotides read TGTGCCATCGGCGGATCTAGCGGGGGTTTGGACACCGGGGAGCTGTTTTTT.